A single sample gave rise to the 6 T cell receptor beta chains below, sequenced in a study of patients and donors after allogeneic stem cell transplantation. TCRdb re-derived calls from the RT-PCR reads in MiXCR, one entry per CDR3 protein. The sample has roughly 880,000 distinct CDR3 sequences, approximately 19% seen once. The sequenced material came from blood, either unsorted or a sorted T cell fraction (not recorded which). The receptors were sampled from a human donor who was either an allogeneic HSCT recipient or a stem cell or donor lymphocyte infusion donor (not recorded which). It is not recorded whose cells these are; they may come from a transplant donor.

The CDR3 here is CASSFEGSGVTEAFF. The CDR3 coding sequence is TGTGCCAGCAGTTTTGAAGGCTCCGGGGTTACTGAAGCTTTCTTT. The chain couples TRBV12-3 or TRBV12-4 to TRBJ1-1; D gene unclear. Trimming took 3 bases from V and 5 from J, leaving 16 bases between them. This CDR3 spans 15 amino acids.

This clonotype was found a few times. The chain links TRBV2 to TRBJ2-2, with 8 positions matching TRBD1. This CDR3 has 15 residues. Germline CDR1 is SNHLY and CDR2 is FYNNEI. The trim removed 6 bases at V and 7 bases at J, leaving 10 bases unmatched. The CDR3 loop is CASRGTGGSGGELFF. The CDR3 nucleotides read TGTGCCAGCAGGGGAACAGGGGGTAGTGGCGGGGAGCTGTTTTTT.

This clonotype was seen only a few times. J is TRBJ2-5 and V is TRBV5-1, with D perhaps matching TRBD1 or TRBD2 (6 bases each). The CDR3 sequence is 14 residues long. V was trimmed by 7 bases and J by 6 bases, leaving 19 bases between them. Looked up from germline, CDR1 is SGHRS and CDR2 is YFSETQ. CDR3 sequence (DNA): TGCGCCAGCGGTTTAGGGGGAGGATTAAAGACCCAGTACTTC. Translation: CASGLGGGLKTQYF.

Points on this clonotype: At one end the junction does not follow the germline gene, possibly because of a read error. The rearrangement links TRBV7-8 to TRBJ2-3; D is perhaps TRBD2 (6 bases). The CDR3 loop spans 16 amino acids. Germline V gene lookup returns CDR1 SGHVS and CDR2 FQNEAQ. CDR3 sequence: CASSTRLVLNTHTQYF. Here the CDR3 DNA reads TGTGCCAGCAGCACGAGACTAGTCCTTAACACACATACGCAGTATTTT.

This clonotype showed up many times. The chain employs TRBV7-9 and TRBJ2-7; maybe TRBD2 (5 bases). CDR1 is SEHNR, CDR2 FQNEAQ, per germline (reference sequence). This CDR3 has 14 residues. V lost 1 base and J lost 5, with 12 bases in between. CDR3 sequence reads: CASSLVGGPHEQYF. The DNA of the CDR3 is TGTGCCAGCAGCTTAGTCGGAGGCCCCCACGAGCAGTACTTC. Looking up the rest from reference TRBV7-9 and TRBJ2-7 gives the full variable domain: DTGVSQNPRHKITKRGQNVTFRCDPISEHNRLYWYRQTLGQGPEFLTYFQNEAQLEKSRLLSDRFSAERPKGSFSTLEIQRTEQGDSAMYLCASSLVGGPHEQYFGPGTRLTVT.

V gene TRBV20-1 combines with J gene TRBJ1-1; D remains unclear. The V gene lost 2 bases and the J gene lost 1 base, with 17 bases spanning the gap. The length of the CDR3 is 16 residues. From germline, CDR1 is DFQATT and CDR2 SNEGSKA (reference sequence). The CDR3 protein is CSARPLISGKNTEAFF. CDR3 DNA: TGCAGTGCTAGACCTCTCATCTCCGGGAAGAACACTGAAGCTTTCTTT.